This TCR beta chain originates from a study of T cell repertoires in cytomegalovirus infection. Study as a whole: It can be stated that public TCR beta signatures indicated CMV infection as well as a matching HLA type.

Each CDR3 protein gets one entry after TCRdb re-called the reads with MiXCR. The data show some 390,000 distinct CDR3 sequences, with 15% to 20% seen just once and 8.5% to 10% held by the top ten. In regard to this clonotype: Its antigen remains unknown.

Study results and limitations: Ex vivo responses were dominated by HLA-C-restricted CMV-specific TCR beta clonotypes. Cumulated frequencies of public TCR beta families served to identify carriers of CMV plus the relevant HLA.

Germline V gives CDR1 SGHTA, CDR2 FQGNSA. The CDR3 length is 15 residues. V was pared by 5 bases and J by 7 bases, with 19 bases between. The sample taken for sequencing was PBMCs. This clonotype was obtained from a human donor in good health (CMV status not recorded). Some clones in this sample may be carry-over from other donors' samples. This chain joins TRBV7-2 and TRBJ2-3; D is ambiguous. As DNA, the CDR3 is TGTGCCAGCAGCACCCTATTGGGCTACTTTTATACGCAGTATTTT. It codes for CASSTLLGYFYTQYF.